This T cell receptor (beta chain) was captured by sequencing in a study of blood T cell repertoires in COVID-19 (dated by TCRdb to about 2020). Concerning the study at large: Samples from collaborators originated in the United States, Italy and Spain and spanned both the acute and convalescent phases of COVID-19. The material from the prospective study consisted of cDNA or gDNA derived from T cells, B-cell-depleted T cells, or PBMCs. The dataset comprised deeply sampled blood TCRbeta repertoires from subjects exposed to, actively infected with, or recovered from COVID-19. The repertoires were released in a freely available public database meant as a resource for research on the immune response to SARS-CoV-2. Samples were obtained from the ongoing ImmuneRACE study (first 160 participants) and from approximately 1,200 subjects provided by 6 global collaborators. Nearly every sample came with metadata listing a de-identified subject ID, COVID-19 status, age in years and sex. Where HLA class I and class II types were available, the types were taken from metadata supplied by the sample provider, not from assay-based typing.

The immunoSEQ Assay, a bias-controlled multiplex PCR, was used to amplify TCRbeta CDR3 regions from genomic DNA. For the original study's pipeline: The number of nucleated cells in each sample was estimated by amplification of reference gene primers within the assay. Sequence reads were collapsed and filtered to measure the absolute abundance of every unique TCRbeta CDR3 rearrangement. For each sample, productive Simpson clonality was calculated as the square root of Simpson's diversity index over productive rearrangements. Held by TCRdb, this immuneACCESS table contains in-frame sequences only and omits some clones. Under half of the omission traces to an unresolved V gene where checked; the cause of the rest is unknown. D and trimming come from the DNA, and the V and J calls and clone size come from that table. This sample lists 280,000 or so clones; 90% were detected once. Together, the top ten hold about 1.5% of the sample.

Participants in the prospective study were aged about 18 to 95 years, lived in some 24 United States geographic areas, and enrolled through a virtual design. In the prospective study, participants were assigned to cohorts based on the clinical history participants reported in a screening survey and a study questionnaire. Each participant in the prospective study had whole blood, serum and a nasopharyngeal or oropharyngeal swab collected by mobile phlebotomists. Additional blood draws and questionnaires over an approximately 2-month period could optionally be provided by prospective study participants. Before DNA extraction, blood samples from the prospective study were shipped at room temperature or frozen. As regards this clone: No cognate antigen has been identified for it. The record has no base qualities; no much larger clone is one base away.

CDR1 and CDR2, looked up from the germline V gene, are SGHRS and YFSETQ. V is trimmed back by 7 bases and J by 5 bases, and the junction contains 12 bases that no gene match accounts for. From cysteine to phenylalanine, the CDR3 is 16 amino acids long. Just CDR3 DNA is preserved here, 48 bases in frame from base 1. Broader findings and caveats from the paper: How much clinical and demographic metadata was included differed by source and by participant, and the metadata was provided uncurated.

In this chain, TRBV5-1 is recombined with TRBJ1-4; TRBD1 aligns with 9 central bases. The sequencing sample was made of PBMCs or T cells enriched from blood (not recorded which). The receptor's source is a woman under 30 with acute COVID-19. This receptor has the CDR3 CASHTGTGLYNEKLFF. The DNA sequence is as follows: TGCGCCAGCCACACCGGGACAGGGCTTTACAATGAAAAACTGTTTTTT.